This entry concerns a single T cell receptor (beta chain). This clonotype came up many times. Its antigen is not yet known. Nothing much larger sits one base from this clone, and base qualities are not available. The sample originates from a study of neurological immune-mediated disorders (dated by TCRdb to between 2017 and 2020). Looking at the study overall: Among the roughly 34 multiple sclerosis patients, relapsing-remitting MS was present in around 31 and secondary progressive MS was present in 3. Alongside PBMC samples, the set of 106 TCR-beta libraries contained longitudinal samples, technical triplicates, and paired CD4+ and CD8+ T-cell subsets that had been sorted. The cohort included approximately 70 subjects: roughly 15 with HAM/TSP, some 34 with multiple sclerosis, and approximately 20 healthy controls. Peripheral blood TCR-beta repertoires from HTLV-I-associated myelopathy (HAM/TSP) patients, multiple sclerosis patients and healthy controls were compared by UMI-based sequencing. On the study overall, not on this receptor specifically: Expanded clones from different subjects shared no identical CDR3 amino acid sequences, which suggests that TCR-beta repertoires were private in all groups. No association of the MS cluster with clinical or MRI features was observed, and the need for larger cohorts was stated by the authors. Repertoires from 18 of 34 MS patients were grouped by phylogenetic analysis into a cluster of related CDR3 sequences, suggesting a possible repertoire-level signature. TCR clonal expansion was greatest in HAM/TSP patients and smallest in MS patients, who ranked below even healthy controls.

cDNA synthesis used template-switch 5'RACE with a primer carrying a 10-nucleotide random unique molecular identifier tagging each TCR transcript. Each sequencing run produced over 170 million TCR-beta sequences covering 15-18 subjects. Total RNA was extracted with the RNeasy kit. TCR-beta VDJ regions were amplified with primers for the TCR constant region and the 5'RACE anchor, using the KAPA Real-time Library Amplification kit. A first PCR added sample indexes and Illumina adaptors, and a second PCR then raised library yield. After Ampure bead purification, the TCR product of roughly 650 bp was size-selected on a 2% E-gel SizeSelection system. Before pooling, library quality was assessed on a Bioanalyzer, concentration was determined with Qubit, and library quantification was performed with the Kapa Library Quantification kit. An Illumina HiSeq 2500 was used to sequence the libraries paired-end at 2 x 150 bp. To increase sequence diversity, about 25-31% phiX was spiked into each library pool. Processing in the source paper ran as follows. Quality-filtered reads were processed with the UMI-based MiGEC pipeline, and over 75% of raw TCR sequences were removed by the MiGEC pipeline during error correction. IMGT germline references were used for alignment of VDJ genes, and clonotypes were defined by a unique CDR3 amino acid sequence together with V-J genes. Clonal expansion, Shannon diversity, and CDR3 relatedness (CalcPairwiseDistances, ClusterSamples) were evaluated with VDJtools, and phylogenetic trees were built with CLCbio workbench. Clones with at least 8 unique UMIs were defined as expanded, with this threshold being based on coefficient-of-variation modelling across technical triplicates. The public reads were run again by TCRdb, first through fastp at Q25 and then through MiXCR, and only productive beta chains were kept. Every distinct CDR3 protein forms one entry, paired with its most common genes and DNA. The V and J calls reflect TCRdb's pipeline rather than the authors' work. For this sample the table gives 95,000 to 150,000 distinct CDR3 sequences, of which roughly 3.2% were detected only once. 1% to 1.5% of the sample is taken by the ten largest.

CDR1 is given as SQVTM and CDR2 as ANQGSEA, both from the germline V gene. V and J lose 0 bases and 0 bases, and a span of 11 bases separates them. Counted from cysteine to phenylalanine, this CDR3 has 15 amino acids. Only the CDR3 part of the read is kept: 45 bases, read in frame from the first base. Unsorted PBMC libraries were generated from 2 million PBMCs stored in RNAlater at -80 °C until RNA extraction. The multiple sclerosis patients were enrolled in a US clinical protocol that used magnetic resonance imaging to evaluate disease progression. Peripheral blood was subjected to Ficoll-Hypaque density gradient centrifugation to isolate PBMCs, which were then cryopreserved in liquid nitrogen.

This clonotype originated in a woman under 40 with multiple sclerosis. The chain is encoded by TRBV29-1 joined to TRBJ1-2; D gene: possibly TRBD1, on 5 matching bases. Sequencing was done on a sample of PBMCs. The nucleotide sequence is given as TGCAGCGTTGAAGAGTGGGACGTTTCTAACTATGGCTACACCTTC. Translated, this gives CSVEEWDVSNYGYTF.